The source of this T cell receptor (beta chain) is a study of response to subunit inactivated influenza vaccine. Germline V gives CDR1 LGHNA, CDR2 YSLEER. The length of the CDR3 is 14 residues. Trimming left V 4 bases short and J 7 bases short, with 13 bases between. TCRdb ran MiXCR on the RT-PCR reads and lists one entry per CDR3 protein. The sample includes about 800,000 distinct CDR3 sequences, approximately 21% of them seen just once. The rearrangement joins TRBV4-3 to TRBJ1-4; D remains unclear. This TCR came from a man in his fifties or sixties who received an inactivated influenza vaccine. The specimen was PBMCs from blood, collected about 5 days after vaccination. The CDR3 nucleotides read TGCGCCAGCAGCCCTGAACCCTGGGGTGAAAAACTGTTTTTT. As protein: CASSPEPWGEKLFF.